A single sample gave rise to the 17 T cell receptor beta chains below, sequenced in a study of T cells after yellow fever vaccination. TCRdb analysed the 5' RACE reads with MiXCR anew, one entry per CDR3 protein. The sample records hundreds of thousands of distinct CDR3 sequences, 9% to 15% being singletons. The sequences come from PBMCs, collected on the day of the yellow fever booster vaccination. These receptors were taken from a man aged 25 to 40 who received the YFV17D yellow fever vaccine.

This clonotype came up a few times. The CDR3 loop is CSAMGGNQPQHF. The CDR3 coding sequence is TGCAGTGCTATGGGGGGAAATCAGCCCCAGCATTTT. The chain employs TRBV20-1 and TRBJ1-5, with TRBD1 as a possible D gene (5 bases). In germline, CDR1 is DFQATT, CDR2 SNEGSKA (reference sequence). The CDR3 loop spans 12 amino acids. V was shortened by 4 bases and J by 4 bases, with 8 bases between the two germline ends.

The chain carries TRBV9 and TRBJ2-3; 9 positions match TRBD2. The germline CDR1 and CDR2 sequences are SGDLS and YYNGEE. CDR3 size: 18 residues. V lost 2 bases, J lost 2 bases, and 12 bases stayed unmatched. CDR3: CASSVATWLAGSTDTQYF. The CDR3 nucleotides are TGTGCCAGCAGCGTGGCGACATGGCTAGCGGGGTCCACAGATACGCAGTATTTT.

This clonotype was counted only a few times. V and J are TRBV7-6 and TRBJ2-2; no clear D gene. V was trimmed by 5 bases and J by 4 bases, leaving 11 bases between them. The germline V gene has CDR1 SGHVS and CDR2 FNYEAQ. The CDR3 has 14 amino acids. CDR3 amino acids: CASSQDASTGELFF. CDR3 DNA sequence: TGTGCCAGCAGCCAAGATGCGAGCACCGGGGAGCTGTTTTTT.

In this sample, this clonotype turned up a few times. The CDR3 coding sequence is TGTGCCAGCAGTTTATACTGGCTAGCGGGAGGAGTTGATGAGCAGTTCTTC. Amino acid sequence: CASSLYWLAGGVDEQFF. The rearrangement links TRBV27 to TRBJ2-1, with 11 bases that match TRBD2. V gave up 1 base and J gave up 8 bases; unmatched junction bases: 10. The CDR3 spans 17 residues. The V gene's germline CDR1 is MNHEY and CDR2 SMNVEV (reference sequence).

V is TRBV7-2 and J is TRBJ2-7; 7 nucleotides agree with TRBD2. The CDR3 consists of 13 residues. V lost 6 bases and J lost 2; bases outside the gene matches: 4. Per the germline V gene, CDR1 is SGHTA and CDR2 is FQGNSA. CDR3 bases: TGTGCCAGCAGTCAGCGGGATCCCTACGAGCAGTACTTC. Its translation is CASSQRDPYEQYF.

This clonotype came up a few times. This rearrangement joins TRBV11-2 to TRBJ2-1, with 12 bases fitting TRBD2. V shed 1 base and J 10 bases; nucleotides not matched to a gene: 8. The CDR3 contains 16 residues. Germline assignment: CDR1 SGHAT and CDR2 FQNNGV. CDR3 DNA sequence: TGTGCCAGCAGCTTAGTTGGGACTAGCGGGTCCAGAGAGCAGTTCTTC. Encoded protein: CASSLVGTSGSREQFF.

The table lists this clonotype with a few counts. The chain couples TRBV20-1 to TRBJ1-2; D is perhaps TRBD1 (5 bases). Germline loops: CDR1 DFQATT, CDR2 SNEGSKA (reference sequence). Deletions cut 7 bases from V and 10 bases from J, with 13 bases between. This CDR3 is 10 amino acids long. The CDR3 nucleotides are TGCAGTGTTAGGGGAGCTGTCTACACCTTC. It translates to CSVRGAVYTF.

The chain recombines TRBV7-2 with TRBJ1-2; D is possibly TRBD1 (5 bases). The V gene's germline CDR1 is SGHTA and CDR2 FQGNSA. CDR3 length: 15 amino acids. Trimming removed 1 base at V and 2 bases at J, with 11 bases between. CDR3 residues: CASSLVTGANYGYTF. The CDR3 DNA reads as TGTGCCAGCAGCTTAGTCACAGGCGCAAACTATGGCTACACCTTC.

J is TRBJ1-2 and V is TRBV12-3 or TRBV12-4; 7 positions match TRBD1. After removal of 8 bases from V and 1 base from J, the junction contained 4 bases not matched to a gene. The CDR3 consists of 13 residues. The CDR3: CASHRGHNYGYTF. In nucleotides, the CDR3 is TGTGCCAGCCACAGGGGTCATAACTATGGCTACACCTTC.

This clonotype was detected only a few times. V and J are TRBV5-1 and TRBJ2-1; 10 nucleotides line up with TRBD2. The CDR3 contains 16 residues. Looked up from germline, CDR1 is SGHRS and CDR2 is YFSETQ. Trimming took 3 bases from V and 6 from J; bases not matched to a gene: 9. For the CDR3, the DNA is TGCGCCAGCAGCTGGAGTACTAGCGGGATTGGCAATGAGCAGTTCTTC. It is translated as CASSWSTSGIGNEQFF.

This clonotype showed up just a few times. V and J are TRBV20-1 and TRBJ1-5; D is unresolved. V was shortened by 5 bases and J by 5 bases, with 13 bases between the two germline ends. CDR1 is DFQATT, CDR2 SNEGSKA, per germline (reference sequence). This CDR3 spans 13 amino acids. CDR3 bases: TGCAGTGCTCTCGCCTACTTAGATCAGCCCCAGCATTTT. Translating gives CSALAYLDQPQHF.

The V gene is TRBV30, the J gene TRBJ2-3, with TRBD1 matching over 9 bases. The CDR3 has 13 amino acids. Trimming at V came to 8 bases and at J to 6 bases, leaving 9 bases not matched to a gene. In germline, CDR1 is GTSNPN, CDR2 SVGIG (reference sequence). The CDR3 DNA follows: TGTGCCCGGGACAGGGAGGGGTTGGATACGCAGTATTTT. This sequence encodes CARDREGLDTQYF. The complete variable domain, with remaining parts taken from reference TRBV30 and TRBJ2-3, reads SQTIHQWPATLVQPVGSPLSLECTVEGTSNPNLYWYRQAAGRGLQLLFYSVGIGQISSEVPQNLSASRPQDRQFILSSKKLLLSDSGFYLCARDREGLDTQYFGPGTRLTVL.

The chain carries TRBV27 and TRBJ2-7; TRBD1 matches 8 bases. Per the germline V gene, CDR1 is MNHEY and CDR2 is SMNVEV (reference sequence). V lost 8 bases to trimming and J lost 2 bases; unmatched junction nucleotides: 5. CDR3 size: 13 residues. CDR3 region: CASGLDRAYEQYF. The CDR3 DNA follows: TGTGCCAGCGGGCTGGACAGGGCCTACGAGCAGTACTTC.

This clonotype was observed a handful of times. The chain links TRBV28 to TRBJ2-7; 8 bases align to TRBD1. This CDR3 spans 13 amino acids. The germline gives CDR1 MDHEN, CDR2 SYDVKM. V lost 7 bases to trimming and J lost 6 bases; unmatched junction nucleotides: 8. The CDR3 sequence is CASTLGTGTEQYF. CDR3 DNA: TGTGCCAGCACCTTGGGGACAGGAACCGAGCAGTACTTC.

V gene TRBV5-1 combines with J gene TRBJ2-2; no clear D. The CDR3 sequence is 15 residues long. V was cut by 0 bases and J by 7 bases, with 13 bases left in between. Germline V gene sequence: CDR1 SGHRS, CDR2 YFSETQ. The chain's CDR3 is CASSLVPSSGGELFF. CDR3 sequence (DNA): TGCGCCAGCAGCTTGGTGCCTAGTTCTGGCGGGGAGCTGTTTTTT.

In this sample, this clonotype turned up many times. The CDR3 reads CASSQDGQETQYF. CDR3 DNA sequence: TGTGCCAGCAGCCAAGATGGTCAAGAGACCCAGTACTTC. This chain uses TRBV4-2 with TRBJ2-5; D gene uncertain. This CDR3 region has 13 residues. The V end was cut by 0 bases, the J end by 2 bases, with 4 bases between. CDR1 is LGHNA and CDR2 is YNFKEQ in the germline V gene.

The J gene is TRBJ2-3, the V gene TRBV20-1, with 8 nucleotides matching TRBD2. The length of the CDR3 is 14 residues. Germline trimming cut 5 bases from V and 3 bases from J; bases unmatched to any gene: 7. The germline V gene encodes CDR1 DFQATT and CDR2 SNEGSKA (reference sequence). DNA of the CDR3: TGCAGTGCTGGCTTGGGACTAGGGACAGATACGCAGTATTTT. Translated: CSAGLGLGTDTQYF.